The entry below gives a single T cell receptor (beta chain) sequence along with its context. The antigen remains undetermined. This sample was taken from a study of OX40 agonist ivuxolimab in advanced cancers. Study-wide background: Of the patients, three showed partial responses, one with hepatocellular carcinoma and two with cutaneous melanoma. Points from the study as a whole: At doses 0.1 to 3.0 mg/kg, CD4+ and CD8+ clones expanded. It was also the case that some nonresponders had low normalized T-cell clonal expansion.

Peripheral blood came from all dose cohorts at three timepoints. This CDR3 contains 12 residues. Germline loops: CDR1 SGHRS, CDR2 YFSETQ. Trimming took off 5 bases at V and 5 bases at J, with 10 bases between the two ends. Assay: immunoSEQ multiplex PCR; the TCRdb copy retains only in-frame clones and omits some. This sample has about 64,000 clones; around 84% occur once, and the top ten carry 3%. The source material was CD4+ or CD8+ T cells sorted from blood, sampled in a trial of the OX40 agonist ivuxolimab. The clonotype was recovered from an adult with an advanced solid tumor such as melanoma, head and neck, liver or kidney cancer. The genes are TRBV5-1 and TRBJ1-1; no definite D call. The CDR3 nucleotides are TGCGCCAGCAGGGGGAGGAGGACTGAAGCTTTCTTT. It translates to CASRGRRTEAFF.